The 8 T cell receptor beta chains in this list originate from one sample, sequenced in a study of shared clonotypes between healthy human individuals. The table came from immunoSEQ multiplex PCR; TCRdb's copy has only in-frame clones and leaves some out. The sample lists under 2,500,000 clones, approximately 96% occurring once. The source material was naive CD4+ T cells sorted from blood. As for subset: CD45RA+ positively selected. The receptors were sampled from a man younger than 35 in good health.

This clone has a single count. The chain recombines TRBV5-1 with TRBJ1-1; D is unresolved. The CDR3 extends over 14 amino acids. V lost 2 bases, J lost 3 bases, and 11 bases lay in between. CDR1 SGHRS and CDR2 YFSETQ come from the germline V gene. CDR3 in amino acids: CASSFSALDTEAFF. In DNA form, the CDR3 reads TGCGCCAGCAGCTTTTCCGCCCTGGACACTGAAGCTTTCTTT.

Points on this clone: The same CDR3 is also encoded by other DNA sequences in this sample. V gene TRBV18 combines with J gene TRBJ2-7; 7 bases align to TRBD2. J was trimmed by 3 bases and V by 3 bases; bases with no gene match: 8. The CDR3 is made up of 15 amino acids. The germline V gene encodes CDR1 KGHSH and CDR2 LQKENI. The CDR3 DNA reads as TGTGCCAGCTCACCTACCAGCGGCGGGAGCTACGAGCAGTACTTC. Amino acids: CASSPTSGGSYEQYF.

This clone was counted a few times. This chain connects TRBV10-3 to TRBJ1-6, with D perhaps matching TRBD1 (5 bases). Trimming shortened V by 11 bases and J by 7 bases, and 15 bases separated the two germline ends. Per germline, CDR1 ENHRY and CDR2 SYGVKD. This CDR3 is 13 amino acids long. The CDR3 is CAAAQGHNSPLHF. CDR3 nucleotide sequence: TGTGCCGCGGCGCAGGGCCACAATTCACCCCTCCACTTT.

CDR3 residues: CASSLNAGDNSPLHF. CDR3 nucleotide sequence: TGTGCCAGCAGTTTGAACGCAGGGGATAATTCACCCCTCCACTTT. This chain connects TRBV27 to TRBJ1-6; D is perhaps TRBD1 (6 bases). The length of the CDR3 is 15 residues. The ends were cut back, 3 bases at V and 5 bases at J, with 11 bases in the middle. Germline lookup yields CDR1 MNHEY and CDR2 SMNVEV (reference sequence).

This clone showed up just a few times. The chain links TRBV7-2 to TRBJ1-5; no firm D call. The CDR3 extends over 13 amino acids. V dropped 3 bases and J dropped 6 bases, with 9 bases sitting between them. The germline V gene encodes CDR1 SGHTA and CDR2 FQGNSA. The chain's CDR3 is CASSFSTIQPQHF. DNA of the CDR3: TGTGCCAGCAGCTTCTCCACAATTCAGCCCCAGCATTTT.

The rearrangement joins TRBV4-2 to TRBJ2-7, with 14 bases fitting TRBD2. V shed 4 bases, J shed 3 bases, and the junction held 2 bases outside the gene matches. This CDR3 contains 15 residues. The germline gives CDR1 LGHNA, CDR2 YNFKEQ. CDR3 DNA: TGTGCCAGCAGCCGAGGACTAGCGGGGGGCTACGAGCAGTACTTC. This gives the protein CASSRGLAGGYEQYF.

The chain links TRBV28 to TRBJ2-7; 8 nucleotides match TRBD2. This CDR3 has 16 residues. V was clipped by 2 bases and J by 3 bases; unmatched bases: 9. Germline V lookup: CDR1 MDHEN, CDR2 SYDVKM. DNA of the CDR3: TGTGCCAGCAGTTTAAAGGGACTAGTAACTAACTACGAGCAGTACTTC. Its protein product is CASSLKGLVTNYEQYF.

The gene calls are TRBV19 and TRBJ2-7; D is possibly TRBD1 (5 bases). The V gene's germline CDR1 is LNHDA and CDR2 SQIVND (reference sequence). Between the trimmed V and J ends, which lost 1 base and 2 bases, there was a span of 12 bases. The CDR3 runs to 15 residues. CDR3 sequence: CASSIAAQVTYEQYF. The DNA for the CDR3 is TGTGCCAGTAGTATAGCGGCACAGGTAACCTACGAGCAGTACTTC.